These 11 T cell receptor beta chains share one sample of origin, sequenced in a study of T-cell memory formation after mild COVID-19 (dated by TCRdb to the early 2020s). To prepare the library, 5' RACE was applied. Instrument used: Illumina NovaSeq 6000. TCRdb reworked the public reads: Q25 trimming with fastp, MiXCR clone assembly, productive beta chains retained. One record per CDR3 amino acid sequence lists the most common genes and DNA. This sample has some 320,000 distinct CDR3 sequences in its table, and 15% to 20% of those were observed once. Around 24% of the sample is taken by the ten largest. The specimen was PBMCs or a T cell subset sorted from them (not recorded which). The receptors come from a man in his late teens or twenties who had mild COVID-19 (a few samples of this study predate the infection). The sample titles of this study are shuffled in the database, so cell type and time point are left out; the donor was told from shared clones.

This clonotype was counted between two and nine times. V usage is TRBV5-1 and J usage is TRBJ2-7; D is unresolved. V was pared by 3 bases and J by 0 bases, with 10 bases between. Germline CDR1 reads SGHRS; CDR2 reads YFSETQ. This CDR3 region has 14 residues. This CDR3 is CASSSISTSYEQYF. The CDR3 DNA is TGCGCCAGCAGCTCCATTTCGACCTCCTACGAGCAGTACTTC.

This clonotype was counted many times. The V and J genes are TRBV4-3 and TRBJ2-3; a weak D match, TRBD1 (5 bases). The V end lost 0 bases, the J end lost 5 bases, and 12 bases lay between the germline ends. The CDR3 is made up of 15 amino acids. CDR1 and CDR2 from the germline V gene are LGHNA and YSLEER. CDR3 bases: TGCGCCAGCAGCCAAGATCAGGGAACGGGAGATACGCAGTATTTT. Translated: CASSQDQGTGDTQYF.

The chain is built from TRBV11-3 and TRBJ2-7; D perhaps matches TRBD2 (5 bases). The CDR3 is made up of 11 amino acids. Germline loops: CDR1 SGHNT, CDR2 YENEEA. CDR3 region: CASRGGWECLV. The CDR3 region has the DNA TGTGCCAGCCGCGGCGGGTGGGAATGCTTGGTC.

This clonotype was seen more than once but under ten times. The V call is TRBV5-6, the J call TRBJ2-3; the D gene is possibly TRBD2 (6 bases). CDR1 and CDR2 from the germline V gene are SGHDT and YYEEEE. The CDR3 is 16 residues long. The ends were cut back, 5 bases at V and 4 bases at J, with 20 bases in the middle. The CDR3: CASSPSRDSPPDTQYF. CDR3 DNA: TGTGCCAGCAGTCCATCCCGGGACTCTCCACCAGATACGCAGTATTTT.

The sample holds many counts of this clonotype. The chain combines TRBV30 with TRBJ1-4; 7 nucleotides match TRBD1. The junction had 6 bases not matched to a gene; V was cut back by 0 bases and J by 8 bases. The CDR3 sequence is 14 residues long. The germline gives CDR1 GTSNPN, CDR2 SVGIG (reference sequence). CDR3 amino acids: CAWSVQGSGEKLFF. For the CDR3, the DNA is TGTGCCTGGAGTGTACAGGGGTCCGGCGAAAAACTGTTTTTT.

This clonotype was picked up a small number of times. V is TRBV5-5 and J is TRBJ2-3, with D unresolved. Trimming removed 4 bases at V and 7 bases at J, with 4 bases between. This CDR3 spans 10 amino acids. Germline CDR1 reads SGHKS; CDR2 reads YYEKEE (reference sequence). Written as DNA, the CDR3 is TGTGCCAGCAGCCGGAATACGCAGTATTTT. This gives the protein CASSRNTQYF.

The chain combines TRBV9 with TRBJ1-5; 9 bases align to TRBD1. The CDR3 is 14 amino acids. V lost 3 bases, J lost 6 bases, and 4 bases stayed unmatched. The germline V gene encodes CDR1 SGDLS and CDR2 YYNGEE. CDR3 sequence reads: CASSAQGALQPQHF. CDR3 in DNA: TGTGCCAGCAGCGCACAGGGGGCTCTTCAGCCCCAGCATTTT.

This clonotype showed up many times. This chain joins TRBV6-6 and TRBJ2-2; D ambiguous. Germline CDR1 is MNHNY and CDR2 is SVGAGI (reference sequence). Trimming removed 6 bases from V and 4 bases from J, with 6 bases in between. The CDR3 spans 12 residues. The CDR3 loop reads CASSPPTGELFF. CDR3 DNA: TGTGCCAGCAGCCCCCCCACCGGGGAGCTGTTTTTT.

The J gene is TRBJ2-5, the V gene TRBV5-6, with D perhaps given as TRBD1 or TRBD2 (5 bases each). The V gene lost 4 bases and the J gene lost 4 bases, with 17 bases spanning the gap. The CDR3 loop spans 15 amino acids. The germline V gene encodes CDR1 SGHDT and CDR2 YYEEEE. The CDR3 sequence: CASSTPGRPPETQYF. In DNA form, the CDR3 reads TGTGCCAGCAGCACCCCGGGACGGCCCCCAGAGACCCAGTACTTC.

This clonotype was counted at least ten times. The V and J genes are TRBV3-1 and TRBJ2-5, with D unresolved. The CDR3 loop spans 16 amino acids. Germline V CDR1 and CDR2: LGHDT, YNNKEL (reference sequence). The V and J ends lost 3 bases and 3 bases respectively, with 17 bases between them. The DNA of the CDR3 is TGTGCCAGCAGCCATAACAGAAGGACCTTCGAAGAGACCCAGTACTTC. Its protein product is CASSHNRRTFEETQYF.

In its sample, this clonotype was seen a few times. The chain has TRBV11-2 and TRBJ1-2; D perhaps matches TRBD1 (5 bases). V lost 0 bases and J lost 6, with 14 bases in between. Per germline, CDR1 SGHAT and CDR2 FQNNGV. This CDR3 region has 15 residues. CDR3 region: CASSLDVWDLDGYTF. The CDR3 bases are TGTGCCAGCAGCTTAGATGTTTGGGACCTCGATGGCTACACCTTC.